The entry below gives a single TCR beta chain sequence along with its context. Antigen: not known. This specimen belongs to a study of T-cell memory formation after mild COVID-19. Study-wide context: TCR clusters mostly belonged to single donors. Findings and limits, study-wide: Shrinking CD4+ clones were chiefly CM and EM; CD8+ ones were chiefly EMRA. Contracting clones from day 15 to 85 had balanced CD4/CD8; later expanders favoured CD4+.

The CDR3 consists of 14 residues. The V gene lost 6 bases and the J gene lost 5 bases, with 14 bases spanning the gap. It was 5'RACE with constant-segment primers that produced the TCR alpha and TCR beta cDNA libraries, which carried sample barcodes and UMIs. MiXCR, applied by TCRdb to the 5' RACE reads, yields one record per CDR3 protein. The sample carries roughly 200,000 distinct CDR3 sequences, approximately 20% recorded once. V gene TRBV12-3 or TRBV12-4 combines with J gene TRBJ2-1, with TRBD1 as a possible D gene (5 bases). Specimen: PBMCs or a T cell subset sorted from them (not recorded which). The receptor comes from an adult woman who had mild COVID-19 (a few samples of this study predate the infection). Cell type and time point are not known. The CDR3 is CASRLQGSNNEQFF. Here the CDR3 DNA reads TGTGCCAGCAGGCTCCAGGGATCTAACAATGAGCAGTTCTTC.